The source of this T cell receptor beta chain is a study of metastatic and nonmetastatic thyroid tumors. Whole-study context: Repertoire comparison spanned blood and tumor or nodule tissue of malignant and benign thyroid patients. Findings and caveats of the study: Relative to benign nodules, malignant thyroid tumors were reportedly characterized by significantly elevated TCR beta diversity in blood and tumor.

A note on this clone: No antigen is known for it. The junction departs from the called germline gene at one end, perhaps through a read error.

The V gene's germline CDR1 is MDHEN and CDR2 SYDVKM. The CDR3 extends over 17 amino acids. TCRdb used MiXCR to call clones anew from the PCR reads. This table holds roughly 48,000 clones, 22% found once. All patients were untreated before thyroid surgery. Specimen: blood. The sequence derives from a male donor with papillary thyroid cancer or a benign thyroid nodule (not recorded which). Some clones in this sample may be carry-over from other donors' samples. The chain couples TRBV28 to TRBJ2-7; 9 bases map to TRBD2. CDR3 DNA: TGTGCCAGCAGCTACCGCGGGAGGGCCGGGGGGTCCTACGAGCATTACTTC. It specifies CASSYRGRAGGSYEHYF.